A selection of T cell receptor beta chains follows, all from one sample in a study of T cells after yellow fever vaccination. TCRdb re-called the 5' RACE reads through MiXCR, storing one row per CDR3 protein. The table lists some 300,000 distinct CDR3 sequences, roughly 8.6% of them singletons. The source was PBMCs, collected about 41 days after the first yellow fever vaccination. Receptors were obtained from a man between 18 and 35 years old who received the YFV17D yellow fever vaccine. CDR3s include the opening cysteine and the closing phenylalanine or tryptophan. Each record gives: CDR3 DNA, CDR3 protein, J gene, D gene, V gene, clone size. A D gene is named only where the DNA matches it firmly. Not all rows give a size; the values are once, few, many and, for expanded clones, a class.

TGCGCCAGCAGCCAATTATTCGGGACTACCTACAATGAGCAGTTCTTC,CASSQLFGTTYNEQFF,TRBJ2-1,TRBD2,TRBV4-3,NA
TGTGCCAGCAGTTACTCGGGCGACAAAAACTACGAGCAGTACTTC,CASSYSGDKNYEQYF,TRBJ2-7,NA,TRBV6-5,few
TGTGCCAGCACTCCAGGGGACAGGGCTAACGGGGAGCTGTTTTTT,CASTPGDRANGELFF,TRBJ2-2,TRBD1,TRBV6-1,NA
TGTGCCAGCAGCTCGGGACTTCCCTTTACGGAGACCCAGTACTTC,CASSSGLPFTETQYF,TRBJ2-5,NA,TRBV7-2,NA
TGCGCCAGCAGCAAAGGACAGGACGCCTATGGCTACACCTTC,CASSKGQDAYGYTF,TRBJ1-2,TRBD1,TRBV5-1,NA
TGTGCCAGCTCACCCTTTAGACTAGCAGTCCAAGAGACCCAGTACTTC,CASSPFRLAVQETQYF,TRBJ2-5,TRBD2,TRBV18,NA
TGTGCCAGCAGCTCGACAGTATCTAACTACGAGCAGTACTTC,CASSSTVSNYEQYF,TRBJ2-7,NA,TRBV5-4,NA
TGTGCCAGCAGTATCGAGACAGGGGGGAATGAAAAACTGTTTTTT,CASSIETGGNEKLFF,TRBJ1-4,TRBD1,TRBV28,few
TGTGCCAGCAGCTTAGGGACAGGGCGGAGTGGCTACACCTTC,CASSLGTGRSGYTF,TRBJ1-2,TRBD1,TRBV7-2,NA
TGTGCCAGCAGCGTTACGTCAGAGCAGTTCTTC,CASSVTSEQFF,TRBJ2-1,NA,TRBV7-9,NA
TGTGCCAGCAGCTTAGAGCGGGGGAACTCCTACGAGCAGTACTTC,CASSLERGNSYEQYF,TRBJ2-7,TRBD2,TRBV7-2,few
TGTGCCAGCAGACTCTATGCGGGGGGTACGCAGTATTTT,CASRLYAGGTQYF,TRBJ2-3,TRBD2,TRBV27,few
TGCGCCAGCAGCAGCGGCGCACTAGCGGGGGTCCAAGAGACCCAGTACTTC,CASSSGALAGVQETQYF,TRBJ2-5,TRBD2,TRBV5-1,few
TGTGCCATCAGACAGGGCGGCGAGCAGTACTTC,CAIRQGGEQYF,TRBJ2-7,TRBD1,TRBV6-2/TRBV6-3,few
TGTGCCAGCAGCAACCGGGACAGGGCCGGGCGCACCGGGGAGCTGTTTTTT,CASSNRDRAGRTGELFF,TRBJ2-2,TRBD1,TRBV7-9,few
TGCGCCAGCACCAGGGATCTTGGAGAGACCCAGTACTTC,CASTRDLGETQYF,TRBJ2-5,NA,TRBV4-1,NA
TGTGCCAGCAGCTCCTTTGGGGAGCGCGGCTATGGCTACACCTTC,CASSSFGERGYGYTF,TRBJ1-2,NA,TRBV7-2,many
TGTGCCAGCATGTTCCAAGAGACCCAGTACTTC,CASMFQETQYF,TRBJ2-5,NA,TRBV7-2,few
TGTGCCAGCAGCGGTAGAGGGGGTTCCTATGGCTACACCTTC,CASSGRGGSYGYTF,TRBJ1-2,NA,TRBV9,many
TGCAGTGCTAGAATAAGGGGCCGGGGGGGCAATCAGCCCCAGCATTTT,CSARIRGRGGNQPQHF,TRBJ1-5,NA,TRBV20-1,few
TGCGCCAGCAGTCACCTGGACCGGAGGGGCAATCAGCCCCAGCATTTT,CASSHLDRRGNQPQHF,TRBJ1-5,NA,TRBV23-1,many
TGTGCCAGTAGTATGGCGCTAGCGGGGACCAACTACGAGCAGTACTTC,CASSMALAGTNYEQYF,TRBJ2-7,TRBD2,TRBV19,NA
TGTGCCAGCAGCTTCACTAGCGGGGGCGGCACAGATACGCAGTATTTT,CASSFTSGGGTDTQYF,TRBJ2-3,TRBD2,TRBV6-5,NA
TGTGCCAGTAGTACGCTTGCAGGGGACCCAATAACTTCACCCCTCCACTTT,CASSTLAGDPITSPLHF,TRBJ1-6,NA,TRBV19,NA
TGTGCCAGTAAGAGACAGGGTGAAGTGGCGGCCACTGAAGCTTTCTTT,CASKRQGEVAATEAFF,TRBJ1-1,TRBD1,TRBV6-2/TRBV6-3,few
TGCGCCAGCAGAGTAATCCCCGGGACTTCGAACACCGGGGAGCTGTTTTTT,CASRVIPGTSNTGELFF,TRBJ2-2,NA,TRBV5-1,few
TGCGCCAGCAGCTTGCGGGGACAGGGGACGTTCGTGACCACAGATACGCAGTATTTT,CASSLRGQGTFVTTDTQYF,TRBJ2-3,TRBD1,TRBV5-1,few
TGTGCCAGCAGCCTAGGAGGGCGGGGGAGGCTAGATGAGCAGTTCTTC,CASSLGGRGRLDEQFF,TRBJ2-1,TRBD2,TRBV7-3,NA
TGTGCCAGCAGCTTATTAGCGGGGGGTGGCACAGATACGCAGTATTTT,CASSLLAGGGTDTQYF,TRBJ2-3,TRBD2,TRBV7-2,NA
TGTGCCAGCAGCCGAACCAAATTCTATGGCTACACCTTC,CASSRTKFYGYTF,TRBJ1-2,NA,TRBV9,few
TGTGCCAGCAGCCATTATAGAGCACGGAGGGGGACAGATACGCAGTATTTT,CASSHYRARRGTDTQYF,TRBJ2-3,NA,TRBV11-2,few
TGTGCCAGCAGCTTAAGTCGGCCAGGGGGAGAGACCCAGTACTTC,CASSLSRPGGETQYF,TRBJ2-5,TRBD1,TRBV7-2,many
TGTGCCAGCAGTCCCCACCTAGCCAGCGGGGGGTTGGTCGGGGAGCTGTTTTTT,CASSPHLASGGLVGELFF,TRBJ2-2,TRBD2,TRBV27,NA
TGTGCCAGTAACAATGAGCAGTTCTTC,CASNNEQFF,TRBJ2-1,NA,TRBV2,NA
TGTGCCAGCAGTTTAATGTCAGGGGCTGGCTACACCTTC,CASSLMSGAGYTF,TRBJ1-2,NA,TRBV12-3/TRBV12-4,NA
TGCGCCAGCAGCTCGACCGTTGGGGCCAACGTCCTGACTTTC,CASSSTVGANVLTF,TRBJ2-6,NA,TRBV5-1,NA
TGTGCCAACACTGTGCCTCAGACAGGGACTAGCCATTCCTACAATGAGCAGTTCTTC,CANTVPQTGTSHSYNEQFF,TRBJ2-1,TRBD2,TRBV14,NA
TGTGCCAGCAGCTTAGTTAGCGGGGGGGCCCAAGATACGCAGTATTTT,CASSLVSGGAQDTQYF,TRBJ2-3,TRBD2,TRBV7-2,NA
TGTGCCAGCACCAAGGGGGTCAGCAGTGTTTATGGCTACACCTTC,CASTKGVSSVYGYTF,TRBJ1-2,NA,TRBV6-2/TRBV6-3,few
TGTGCCAGCAGCCATAGCGGGGGGACCTCTGGCGAGCAGTACTTC,CASSHSGGTSGEQYF,TRBJ2-7,TRBD2,TRBV7-6,many
TGTGCCAGTAGTTCCCAGCCGGCCACTGAAGCTTTCTTT,CASSSQPATEAFF,TRBJ1-1,NA,TRBV19,NA
TGTGCCAGCAGCCTTACAGGGGTTCGCACTGAAGCTTTCTTT,CASSLTGVRTEAFF,TRBJ1-1,TRBD1,TRBV9,many
TGCGCCAGCAGCTTGGCCGGACAGAGACCCACAGATACGCAGTATTTT,CASSLAGQRPTDTQYF,TRBJ2-3,NA,TRBV5-1,NA
TGCGCCAGCAGCCAAGTGGGCCTAGCGGGGGCTTGGTCCTACAATGAGCAGTTCTTC,CASSQVGLAGAWSYNEQFF,TRBJ2-1,TRBD2,TRBV4-1,few
TGTGCCAGCAGTTACTCGGCTAGTTACGAGCAGTACTTC,CASSYSASYEQYF,TRBJ2-7,NA,TRBV6-6,NA
TGTGCCAGCAGCTTAGGGGTGGGGGCTAACACTGAAGCTTTCTTT,CASSLGVGANTEAFF,TRBJ1-1,NA,TRBV7-9,NA
TGTGCCAGCAGCGTTCCGCGGACAGGGGGCAGTTATGAGCAGTTCTTC,CASSVPRTGGSYEQFF,TRBJ2-1,TRBD1,TRBV9,NA
TGCGCCAGCAGCTTGGGGAGGACCCAAGGGACCCAGTACTTC,CASSLGRTQGTQYF,TRBJ2-5,NA,TRBV5-1,once